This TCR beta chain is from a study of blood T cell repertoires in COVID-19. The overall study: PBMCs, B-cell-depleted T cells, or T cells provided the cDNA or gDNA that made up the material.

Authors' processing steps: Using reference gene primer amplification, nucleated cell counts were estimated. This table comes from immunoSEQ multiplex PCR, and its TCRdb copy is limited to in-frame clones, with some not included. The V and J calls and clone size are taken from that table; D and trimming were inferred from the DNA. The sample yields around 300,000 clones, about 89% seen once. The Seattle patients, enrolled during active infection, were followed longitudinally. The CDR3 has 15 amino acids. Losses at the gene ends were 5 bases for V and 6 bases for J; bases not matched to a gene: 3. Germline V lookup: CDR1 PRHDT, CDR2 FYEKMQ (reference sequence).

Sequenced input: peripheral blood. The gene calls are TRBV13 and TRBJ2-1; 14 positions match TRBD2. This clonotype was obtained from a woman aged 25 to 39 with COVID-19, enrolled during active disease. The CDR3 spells CASSPGLAGVNEQFF. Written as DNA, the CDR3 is TGTGCCAGCAGCCCGGGACTAGCGGGAGTCAATGAGCAGTTCTTC.